Listed below are T cell receptor beta chains from one sample, sequenced in a study of T cell changes during pregnancy in multiple sclerosis. TCRdb's table, derived via immunoSEQ multiplex PCR, lists solely in-frame clones and lacks some. Of 77,000 or so clones detected, 85% to 95% appear once; the ten largest clones hold approximately 0.7%. The sequencing here drew on peripheral blood, taken in the second trimester of pregnancy. Receptor source: a female donor in good health, enrolled as a control in a pregnancy study. The CDR3 runs from the conserved cysteine through the conserved F or W. The D gene is left open where the match is weak. For some rows the clone size is stated as once, few or many, or as a class when expanded; others skip it.

TGTGCCAGCAGCAAATGGGGGGGCTATGGCTACACCTTC	CASSKWGGYGYTF	TRBV21-1	TRBJ1-2	.	once
TGTGCCAGTAGTAACCGGACTAGCGGGGGGTTATCCTACAATGAGCAGTTCTTC	CASSNRTSGGLSYNEQFF	TRBV19	TRBJ2-1	TRBD2	.
TGTGCCAGCAGTGGACAGGGCGGTAACTATGGCTACACCTTC	CASSGQGGNYGYTF	TRBV4-2	TRBJ1-2	TRBD1	.
TGTGCCAGTATCACGGACAGGGGCGGCTATGGCTACACCTTC	CASITDRGGYGYTF	TRBV19	TRBJ1-2	TRBD1	.
TGTGCCAGCACCTCCGGGACTAGCTACGAGCAGTACTTC	CASTSGTSYEQYF	TRBV2	TRBJ2-7	TRBD2	.
TGTGCCAGCAGCTTGGACAGGGGGGAGAGCTACGAGCAGTACTTC	CASSLDRGESYEQYF	TRBV7-3	TRBJ2-7	TRBD1	once
TGTGCCAGCAGCTTAGGGATGGACAGGGCGCGTTCACCCCTCCACTTT	CASSLGMDRARSPLHF	TRBV7-2	TRBJ1-6	TRBD1	once
TGTGCCAGCAGCTATAAAACAGGGACTGAAGCTTTCTTT	CASSYKTGTEAFF	TRBV7-2	TRBJ1-1	.	.
TGCGCCAGCAGTCAAAATGTCCCAGATGGCTACACCTTC	CASSQNVPDGYTF	TRBV23-1	TRBJ1-2	.	.
TGTGCCAGCAGTGAGGGCGCGAACACCGGGGAGCTGTTTTTT	CASSEGANTGELFF	TRBV6-4	TRBJ2-2	.	.
TGTGCCAGCAGCTTGACAGAGAACTATGGCTACACCTTC	CASSLTENYGYTF	TRBV27	TRBJ1-2	.	.
TGTGCCAGTAATGACAGGGGGCGCGGCACTGAAGCTTTCTTT	CASNDRGRGTEAFF	TRBV19	TRBJ1-1	TRBD1	once
TGTGCCAGCAGCCCGTGGGAGGTAAACGAGCAGTACTTC	CASSPWEVNEQYF	TRBV7-2	TRBJ2-7	.	.
TGTGCCAGCAGTTTAGGAGGGGACGATGAAGCTTTCTTT	CASSLGGDDEAFF	TRBV27	TRBJ1-1	.	.
TGTGCCAGTAGTAGGACAGTGAAGTACATGAACACTGAAGCTTTCTTT	CASSRTVKYMNTEAFF	TRBV19	TRBJ1-1	.	.
TGCGCCAGCAGCCAAGACTTGACTGTCCTCCACTTT	CASSQDLTVLHF	TRBV4-3	TRBJ1-6	.	.
TGTGCCAGCAGCTTAGGAATCGGGGGAAGGGACACCATATATTTT	CASSLGIGGRDTIYF	TRBV7-3	TRBJ1-3	.	.
TGTGCTAGTGGTTTGGTATCGGGGGGTGGGTCAGATACGCAGTATTTT	CASGLVSGGGSDTQYF	TRBV12-5	TRBJ2-3	TRBD2	once
TGCGCCAGCAGCATCGGGACTAGCGGATCCTACGAGCAGTACTTC	CASSIGTSGSYEQYF	TRBV5-1	TRBJ2-7	TRBD2	.
TGTGCCAGCAGCTTCCAGGACGAGCAGTACTTC	CASSFQDEQYF	TRBV5-5	TRBJ2-7	.	.
TGCGCCAGCAGCCAAGGGACTTTCCGGGACAGGGAACACGAGCAGTACTTC	CASSQGTFRDREHEQYF	TRBV4-1	TRBJ2-7	TRBD1	.
TGTGCCAGCAAATTGGGGGGGCAAAGTGAAAAACTGTTTTTT	CASKLGGQSEKLFF	TRBV27	TRBJ1-4	.	.
TGTGCCAGCAGCCAAGACGCGTCTAGCCATAATTACAATGAGCAGTTCTTC	CASSQDASSHNYNEQFF	TRBV4-2	TRBJ2-1	.	.
TGTGCCACCAGCAGAGATATTTCAGGGAATCAACGAAATTCACCCCTCCACTTT	CATSRDISGNQRNSPLHF	TRBV15	TRBJ1-6	.	.
TGTGCCAGCAGCTTATCCACTAGCGCTCGGGCAGATACGCAGTATTTT	CASSLSTSARADTQYF	TRBV11-3	TRBJ2-3	TRBD2	.
TGCGCCAGCAGCCAAGAAAAAGCGGGGGCGGGTGGGGAGACCCAGTACTTC	CASSQEKAGAGGETQYF	TRBV4-3	TRBJ2-5	TRBD2	.
TGTGCCAGCAGTGACGGGACAGGGGCGTATGAAAAACTGTTTTTT	CASSDGTGAYEKLFF	TRBV6-1	TRBJ1-4	TRBD1	.
TGTGCCAGCAGTATTCTTAAGACAGGCGGAGAGCAGTACTTC	CASSILKTGGEQYF	TRBV11-1	TRBJ2-7	.	.
TGCGCCAGCAGCCAAGCTAGCGGGGGGGCTAGGGAGACCCAGTACTTC	CASSQASGGARETQYF	TRBV4-3	TRBJ2-5	TRBD2	.
TGTGCCAGCTCACCCGGCCCAAGGGGGTATGGCTACACCTTC	CASSPGPRGYGYTF	TRBV18	TRBJ1-2	.	once
TGTGCCTGCGGTAGGGGGTACACCGGGGAGCTGTTTTTT	CACGRGYTGELFF	TRBV30	TRBJ2-2	.	.
TGTGCCATCAGGGTGGGACAGACTAGCACAGATACGCAGTATTTT	CAIRVGQTSTDTQYF	TRBV10-3	TRBJ2-3	TRBD1	.